This T cell receptor (beta chain) was sequenced in a study of CD8+ T cells in alopecia areata. This clone was observed a few times. Trimming took 9 bases from V and 1 from J, leaving 8 bases between them. The length of the CDR3 is 12 residues. Per germline, CDR1 SEHNR and CDR2 FQNEAQ (reference sequence). Treatment denoted: oral pan-JAK inhibitor, 5-10 mg twice daily. cDNA reverse transcribed from extracted RNA served as the sequencing template. Profiling relied on immunoSEQ multiplex PCR, and the TCRdb table lists in-frame clones only, not all of them. The data show about 120,000 clones, 53% seen once.

Sequencing was performed on CD4+ T cells sorted from blood, taken at week 4, from a patient treated with tofacitinib. The receptor was isolated from a human donor with alopecia areata. This chain connects TRBV7-9 to TRBJ2-3; D possibly matches TRBD1 or TRBD2 (5 bases each). This CDR3 reads CASMGGTDTQYF. For the CDR3, the DNA is TGTGCCAGTATGGGGGGCACAGATACGCAGTATTTT.